The 32 T cell receptor beta chains in this list originate from one sample, sequenced in a study of cytomegalovirus exposure and HLA in healthy donors. The PCR employed 60 Vbeta primers together with 13 Jbeta primers. Using immunoSEQ multiplex PCR, the repertoire was profiled, and TCRdb retains in-frame clones only, with some absent. The sample includes over 110,000 clones, roughly four fifths of them seen just once. The source material was PBMCs. These receptors came from a middle-aged woman in good health and CMV-seronegative.

The genes are TRBV15 and TRBJ2-1; 8 bases fit TRBD1. The germline CDR1 and CDR2 sequences are LNHNV and YYDKDF (reference sequence). Trimming took 0 bases from V and 6 from J; bases not matched to a gene: 1. The CDR3 has 14 amino acids. For the CDR3, the DNA is TGTGCCACCAGCAGAGATCAGGGGGCCAATGAGCAGTTCTTC. Protein: CATSRDQGANEQFF. Based on the CDR3 plus reference TRBV15 and TRBJ2-1, the full variable domain is DAMVIQNPRYQVTQFGKPVTLSCSQTLNHNVMYWYQQKSSQAPKLLFHYYDKDFNNEADTPDNFQSRRPNTSFCFLDIRSPGLGDTAMYLCATSRDQGANEQFFGPGTRLTVL.

This chain uses TRBV15 with TRBJ1-2; no reliable D call. Trimming removed 1 base from V and 8 bases from J, with 14 bases in between. CDR1 and CDR2 (germline): LNHNV, YYDKDF (reference sequence). CDR3 length: 14 residues. In nucleotides, the CDR3 is TGTGCCACCAGCAGAGGTACAGAGTCTTGGGGCTACACCTTC. Encoded protein: CATSRGTESWGYTF.

The rearrangement joins TRBV11-1 to TRBJ2-3; tentatively, D is TRBD1 (5 bases). CDR1 SGHAT and CDR2 FQDESV come from the germline V gene (reference sequence). This CDR3 is built from 13 residues. The V end lost 5 bases, the J end lost 4 bases, and 10 bases lay between the germline ends. CDR3 in amino acids: CASSRLGPDTQYF. The CDR3, as DNA: TGTGCCAGCAGCCGCCTGGGGCCAGATACGCAGTATTTT.

This chain connects TRBV4-3 to TRBJ2-5; the match to TRBD1 covers 7 bases. J lost 5 bases, V lost 2 bases, and 8 bases had no gene match. The germline V gene has CDR1 LGHNA and CDR2 YSLEER. There are 15 residues in the CDR3. Here the CDR3 DNA reads TGCGCCAGCAGCCAAATGACAGGGTCTAGGGAGACCCAGTACTTC. It yields the protein CASSQMTGSRETQYF.

The V call is TRBV27, the J call TRBJ1-2, with D hard to call. Between the trimmed V and J ends, which lost 5 bases and 5 bases, there was a span of 6 bases. The CDR3 loop spans 11 amino acids. CDR1 and CDR2 from the germline V gene are MNHEY and SMNVEV (reference sequence). The CDR3 protein is CASSRGYGYTF. The CDR3 DNA reads as TGTGCCAGCAGTCGCGGGTATGGCTACACCTTC.

The gene calls are TRBV15 and TRBJ1-4, with 8 bases aligning to TRBD1. The CDR3 loop spans 12 amino acids. V lost 2 bases and J lost 14; bases outside the gene matches: 4. Germline loops: CDR1 LNHNV, CDR2 YYDKDF (reference sequence). CDR3 in amino acids: CATSRSGQGLFF. The CDR3 DNA is TGTGCCACCAGCAGATCCGGACAGGGCCTGTTTTTT. Using reference TRBV15 and TRBJ1-4 for the parts outside the CDR3, the full variable domain is DAMVIQNPRYQVTQFGKPVTLSCSQTLNHNVMYWYQQKSSQAPKLLFHYYDKDFNNEADTPDNFQSRRPNTSFCFLDIRSPGLGDTAMYLCATSRSGQGLFFGSGTQLSVL.

This chain uses TRBV10-3 with TRBJ1-1, with 9 bases that match TRBD1. CDR3 size: 15 residues. CDR1 is ENHRY, CDR2 SYGVKD, per germline. Losses at the gene ends were 10 bases for V and 3 bases for J; bases not matched to a gene: 12. The CDR3 loop reads CATQRTGDVDTEAFF. CDR3 nucleotide sequence: TGTGCCACCCAACGGACAGGGGACGTGGACACTGAAGCTTTCTTT.

The rearrangement uses TRBV28 and TRBJ1-5; perhaps TRBD1 as D (6 bases). Germline CDR1 is MDHEN and CDR2 is SYDVKM. With 5 bases removed from V and 0 bases from J, the gap between germline ends came to 11 bases. This CDR3 has 15 amino acids. The CDR3 here is CASSRLRGSNQPQHF. The CDR3 region has the DNA TGTGCCAGCAGTCGTCTCAGGGGTAGCAATCAGCCCCAGCATTTT.

This rearrangement joins TRBV7-3 to TRBJ2-2; TRBD1 matches at 7 bases. The J segment lost 1 base and the V segment lost 5 bases, leaving 7 bases of the junction unmatched. This CDR3 spans 16 amino acids. CDR1 is SGHTA and CDR2 is FQGTGA in the germline V gene. CDR3 sequence: CASSPPGQQNTGELFF. The DNA for the CDR3 is TGTGCCAGCAGCCCCCCGGGACAGCAGAACACCGGGGAGCTGTTTTTT. Variable domain in full (rest from reference TRBV7-3 and TRBJ2-2): GAGVSQTPSNKVTEKGKYVELRCDPISGHTALYWYRQSLGQGPEFLIYFQGTGAADDSGLPNDRFFAVRPEGSVSTLKIQRTERGDSAVYLCASSPPGQQNTGELFFGEGSRLTVL.

This rearrangement joins TRBV20-1 to TRBJ2-7; perhaps TRBD1 as D (6 bases). The ends were cut back, 5 bases at V and 7 bases at J, with 12 bases in the middle. The CDR3 has 11 amino acids. Germline loops: CDR1 DFQATT, CDR2 SNEGSKA (reference sequence). CDR3 loop: CSALLRGEQYF. The CDR3 DNA is TGCAGTGCTCTCTTAAGGGGGGAGCAGTACTTC.

The CDR3: CASSPNPFLGEQFF. CDR3 in DNA: TGTGCCAGCAGCCCGAACCCTTTCCTCGGTGAGCAGTTCTTC. This chain links TRBV4-2 with TRBJ2-1; D is unclear. Germline V CDR1 and CDR2: LGHNA, YNFKEQ. The V gene lost 4 bases and the J gene lost 9 bases, with 16 bases spanning the gap. The CDR3 spans 14 residues.

This clone was counted between two and nine times. The chain is built from TRBV2 and TRBJ1-6; 8 bases line up with TRBD1. The J segment lost 12 bases and the V segment lost 6 bases, leaving 4 bases of the junction unmatched. Germline values: CDR1 SNHLY, CDR2 FYNNEI. The CDR3 totals 12 residues. The CDR3 DNA is TGTGCCAGCAGGGACAGGGCTCTACCCCTCCACTTT. The encoded protein is CASRDRALPLHF.

This clone was seen a single time. V gene TRBV7-9 combines with J gene TRBJ1-2, with 7 bases aligning to TRBD1. With V trimmed by 5 bases and J by 0 bases, 12 bases remained unmatched. CDR3 length equals 17 residues. Per germline, CDR1 SEHNR and CDR2 FQNEAQ (reference sequence). CDR3 coding DNA: TGTGCCAGCAGCGGACTCCTTACAGGGGTTTCTAACTATGGCTACACCTTC. Translation: CASSGLLTGVSNYGYTF.

The chain links TRBV28 to TRBJ2-7; no reliable D call. CDR1 is MDHEN, CDR2 SYDVKM, per germline. Trimming removed 4 bases at V and 4 bases at J, with 5 bases between. CDR3 length: 11 amino acids. The chain's CDR3 is CASSSGYEQYV. Here the CDR3 DNA reads TGTGCCAGCAGTTCCGGGTACGAGCAGTACGTC.

V gene TRBV7-2 combines with J gene TRBJ2-2; TRBD2 matches 9 bases. The CDR3 contains 13 residues. Trimming cost V 4 bases and J 6 bases; bases outside gene matches: 0. From germline, CDR1 is SGHTA and CDR2 FQGNSA. The CDR3 spells CASSWTSAGELFF. CDR3 sequence (DNA): TGTGCCAGCAGCTGGACTAGCGCCGGGGAGCTGTTTTTT.

V gene TRBV5-1 combines with J gene TRBJ2-1; TRBD2 aligns across 8 bases. The V gene end was trimmed by 4 bases and the J gene end by 3 bases; junction bases not matched to a gene: 21. Germline V CDR1 and CDR2: SGHRS, YFSETQ. This CDR3 has 20 amino acids. CDR3 nucleotides: TGCGCCAGCAGCCCGGAGGGGAGCGGGGGCCCCGACATCTTCTACAATGAGCAGTTCTTC. Translation: CASSPEGSGGPDIFYNEQFF.

The rearrangement uses TRBV4-1 and TRBJ1-4; a weak D match, TRBD1 (6 bases). CDR1 MGHRA and CDR2 YSYEKL come from the germline V gene. The CDR3 spans 16 residues. Trimming took 0 bases from V and 6 from J, leaving 14 bases between them. The CDR3 protein is CASSQDWGHADEKLFF. The CDR3 nucleotides read TGCGCCAGCAGCCAAGATTGGGGACACGCGGATGAAAAACTGTTTTTT.

The V gene is TRBV5-1, the J gene TRBJ2-5; a possible D gene is TRBD2 (5 bases). The CDR3 spans 13 residues. V was clipped by 2 bases and J by 2 bases, with 7 bases between them. Germline CDR1 and CDR2: SGHRS and YFSETQ. CDR3 amino acids: CASSFGKQETQYF. The DNA for the CDR3 is TGCGCCAGCAGCTTCGGGAAACAAGAGACCCAGTACTTC.

The gene calls are TRBV12-5 and TRBJ1-2; D not resolved. Germline lookup yields CDR1 LGHNT and CDR2 FRNRAP. This CDR3 region has 12 residues. V was trimmed by 4 bases and J by 3 bases, leaving 6 bases between them. CDR3 sequence (DNA): TGTGCTAGTGGTTCCCGGGACTATGGCTACACCTTC. This sequence encodes CASGSRDYGYTF.

This sequence joins TRBV6-1 and TRBJ1-1; no reliable D call. The CDR3 contains 12 residues. Trimming took off 4 bases at V and 3 bases at J, with 6 bases between the two ends. Per the germline V gene, CDR1 is MNHNS and CDR2 is SASEGT. CDR3 region: CASSVSYTEAFF. CDR3 bases: TGTGCCAGCAGTGTTTCATACACTGAAGCTTTCTTT.

The chain combines TRBV4-1 with TRBJ2-3; 7 bases map to TRBD2. Germline lookup yields CDR1 MGHRA and CDR2 YSYEKL. CDR3 length: 16 residues. Unmatched junction bases numbered 10, after V lost 1 base and J lost 6 bases. CDR3 coding DNA: TGCGCCAGCAGCCAAGGGCGGGGAGGGCGAACGGATACGCAGTATTTT. Residues: CASSQGRGGRTDTQYF.

This rearrangement joins TRBV7-2 to TRBJ2-2, with TRBD1 matching over 7 bases. Germline V gene data show CDR1 as SGHTA and CDR2 as FQGNSA. This CDR3 spans 15 amino acids. The V and J ends lost 1 base and 6 bases, in that order; junction bases with no gene match: 5. In nucleotides, the CDR3 is TGTGCCAGCAGCTTAGAACCCAGGGGGTCCGGGGAGCTGTTTTTT. Its translation is CASSLEPRGSGELFF.

The rearrangement uses TRBV25-1 and TRBJ1-2, with TRBD1 as a possible D gene (5 bases). Trimming stripped 3 bases from V and 3 bases from J, with 11 bases between. CDR3 length: 14 residues. Germline CDR1 reads MGHDK; CDR2 reads SYGVNS. CDR3: CASSDGGPYYGYTF. CDR3 coding DNA: TGTGCCAGCAGTGACGGGGGTCCCTACTATGGCTACACCTTC.

This clone was detected a few times. This chain links TRBV7-6 with TRBJ2-3; 9 nucleotides agree with TRBD2. CDR1 is SGHVS, CDR2 FNYEAQ, per germline. This CDR3 is built from 17 residues. V was pared by 5 bases and J by 0 bases, with 9 bases of the junction left unmatched. Here the CDR3 DNA reads TGTGCCAGCAGCCCCGGGCGGGGGGGGAGGAGCACAGATACGCAGTATTTT. Translating it yields CASSPGRGGRSTDTQYF.

The rearrangement uses TRBV7-8 and TRBJ2-3; no reliable D call. This CDR3 has 12 amino acids. V was cut by 1 base and J by 12 bases, with 11 bases left in between. Germline V gene data show CDR1 as SGHVS and CDR2 as FQNEAQ. The CDR3 loop is CASSLESVNQYF. The CDR3 DNA reads TGTGCCAGCAGCTTAGAATCAGTGAACCAGTATTTT.

This chain connects TRBV28 to TRBJ1-4; D ambiguous. V gave up 6 bases and J gave up 8 bases, with 7 bases separating them. Germline values: CDR1 MDHEN, CDR2 SYDVKM. The CDR3 length is 11 residues. CDR3 bases: TGTGCCAGCAGGGCCCAAGAAAAACTGTTTTTT. Its protein is CASRAQEKLFF.

The rearrangement links TRBV5-4 to TRBJ1-2; 11 bases match TRBD1. J was trimmed by 4 bases and V by 4 bases; bases with no gene match: 9. The CDR3 length is 16 residues. Germline loops: CDR1 SGHNT, CDR2 YYREEE (reference sequence). CDR3 sequence (DNA): TGTGCCAGCAGCCTTCGACCTGGACAGGGGGCCTATGGCTACACCTTC. It translates to CASSLRPGQGAYGYTF.

This CDR3 is CASGGAGGWDTQYF. The CDR3, as DNA: TGTGCCAGCGGGGGAGCGGGGGGGTGGGATACGCAGTATTTT. The V gene is TRBV6-5, the J gene TRBJ2-3; TRBD2 matches 10 bases. Germline CDR1 reads MNHEY; CDR2 reads SVGAGI. The CDR3 runs to 14 residues. V gave up 8 bases and J gave up 6 bases; unmatched junction bases: 8.

Of note for this clone: Relative to the germline gene, one junction end is altered; a read error may explain this. The rearrangement uses TRBV2 and TRBJ2-6, with a weak D call TRBD1 (6 bases). CDR1 is SNHLY, CDR2 FYNNEI, per germline. The CDR3 has 15 amino acids. The CDR3 loop is CASTEQGSGANVLTF. The DNA of the CDR3 is TGTGCCAGCACTGAACAGGGTTCTGGGGCCAACGTCCTGACTTTC.

The table lists this clone with a few counts. This sequence joins TRBV6-5 and TRBJ1-4; TRBD1 matches 7 bases. The CDR3 length is 15 residues. V lost 7 bases to trimming and J lost 3 bases; unmatched junction nucleotides: 8. Germline lookup yields CDR1 MNHEY and CDR2 SVGAGI. As DNA, the CDR3 is TGTGCCAGCACCACGACAGGGCTCTCTAATGAAAAACTGTTTTTT. Its protein is CASTTTGLSNEKLFF.

The chain combines TRBV25-1 with TRBJ2-5; 7 positions agree with TRBD1. The CDR3 has 12 residues. Germline-derived CDR1 and CDR2 are MGHDK and SYGVNS. With V trimmed by 9 bases and J by 5 bases, 6 bases remained unmatched. CDR3 sequence: CASRGGLETQYF. The CDR3 nucleotides read TGTGCCAGTAGAGGGGGCTTGGAGACCCAGTACTTC.

This rearrangement joins TRBV5-1 to TRBJ2-5; 10 nucleotides line up with TRBD2. There are 14 residues in the CDR3. With V trimmed by 5 bases and J by 5 bases, 6 bases remained unmatched. Germline V CDR1 and CDR2: SGHRS, YFSETQ. The CDR3 spells CASSLAGVGETQYF. The CDR3 bases are TGCGCCAGCAGTCTAGCGGGGGTAGGGGAGACCCAGTACTTC.